The present entry profiles one T cell receptor beta chain with its context. PCR was performed a second time for roughly 6 to 12 cycles using a sample-barcoded 5' primer and a J-beta primer mix. Via MiXCR, TCRdb re-called the 5' RACE reads, giving one row per CDR3 protein. The sample yields more than 1,400,000 distinct CDR3 sequences, around 42% seen once. The CDR3 consists of 16 residues. CDR1 and CDR2 from the germline V gene are LNHNV and YYDKDF (reference sequence). The data were taken from a study of blood T cells in healthy people across ages. The clonotype originates from a woman aged 18-30 years in good health. Material for sequencing was blood. The chain is built from TRBV15 and TRBJ2-4, with D possibly being TRBD1 or TRBD2 (5 bases each). Near its end, the DNA agrees better with TRBJ2-7, so the J call may be wrong. CDR3 nucleotide sequence: TGTGCCACCAGCAGAGGTCGGGACGTGGGGTCCTACGAGCAGTACTTC. The encoded protein is CATSRGRDVGSYEQYF.